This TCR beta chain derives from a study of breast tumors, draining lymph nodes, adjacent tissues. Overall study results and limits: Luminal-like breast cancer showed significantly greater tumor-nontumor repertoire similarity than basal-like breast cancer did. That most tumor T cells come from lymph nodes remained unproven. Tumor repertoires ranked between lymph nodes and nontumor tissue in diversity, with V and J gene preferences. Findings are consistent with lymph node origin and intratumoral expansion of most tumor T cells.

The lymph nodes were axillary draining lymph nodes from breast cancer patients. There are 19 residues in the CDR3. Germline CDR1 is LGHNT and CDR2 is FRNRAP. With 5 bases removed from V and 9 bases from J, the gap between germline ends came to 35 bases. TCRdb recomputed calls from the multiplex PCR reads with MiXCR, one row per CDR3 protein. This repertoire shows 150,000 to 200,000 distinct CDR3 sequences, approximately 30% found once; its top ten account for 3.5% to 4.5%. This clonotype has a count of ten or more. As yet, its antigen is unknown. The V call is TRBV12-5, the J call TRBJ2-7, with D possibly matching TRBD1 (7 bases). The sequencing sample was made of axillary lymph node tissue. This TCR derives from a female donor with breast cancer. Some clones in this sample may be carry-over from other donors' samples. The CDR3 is CASGLTILTLDRTKWWQYF. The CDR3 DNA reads TGTGCTAGTGGTCTCACCATCTTGACCCTGGACAGGACTAAATGGTGGCAGTACTTC. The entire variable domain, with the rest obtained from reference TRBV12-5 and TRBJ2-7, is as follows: DARVTQTPRHKVTEMGQEVTMRCQPILGHNTVFWYRQTMMQGLELLAYFRNRAPLDDSGMPKDRFSAEMPDATLATLKIQPSEPRDSAVYFCASGLTILTLDRTKWWQYFGPGTRLTVT.